These T cell receptor beta chains were read from a single sample in a study of human T cells and chemical hapten exposure. TCRdb reprocessed the RACE reads with MiXCR, giving one entry per CDR3 protein. In the table there are under 90,000 distinct CDR3 sequences, approximately 8.6% of which are singletons. The sequencing sample was made of whole blood. The source of these receptors is a male donor in good health. Some clones in this sample may be carry-over from other donors' samples. The CDR3 runs from the conserved cysteine through the conserved F or W. Fields, in order: J gene, V gene, D gene, CDR3 protein. A D gene is named only where the DNA matches it firmly.

J gene: TRBJ2-1; V gene: TRBV5-1; D gene: -; CDR3 protein: CASSLGVGAEQFF
J gene: TRBJ2-7; V gene: TRBV29-1; D gene: -; CDR3 protein: CSVEALGREQYF
J gene: TRBJ1-1; V gene: TRBV18; D gene: -; CDR3 protein: CASSPQGLRDTEAFF
J gene: TRBJ2-2; V gene: TRBV29-1; D gene: TRBD2; CDR3 protein: CSVLTGTSVFTNTGELFF
J gene: TRBJ2-3; V gene: TRBV5-1; D gene: -; CDR3 protein: CASSLDGGITPDTQYF
J gene: TRBJ1-1; V gene: TRBV21-1; D gene: -; CDR3 protein: CASSKDGQTGTTDTEAFF
J gene: TRBJ1-2; V gene: TRBV10-3; D gene: -; CDR3 protein: CAISEPQVNYGYTF
J gene: TRBJ2-1; V gene: TRBV11-2; D gene: TRBD1; CDR3 protein: CASSLLSGQSNERFF
J gene: TRBJ2-2; V gene: TRBV19; D gene: -; CDR3 protein: CASSILRGQSNTGELFF
J gene: TRBJ1-1; V gene: TRBV6-5; D gene: -; CDR3 protein: CASSYSDPAVTEAFF
J gene: TRBJ2-3; V gene: TRBV27; D gene: -; CDR3 protein: CASSRSDTQYF
J gene: TRBJ2-3; V gene: TRBV12-3/TRBV12-4; D gene: -; CDR3 protein: CASRTDTQYF
J gene: TRBJ2-7; V gene: TRBV20-1; D gene: TRBD1; CDR3 protein: CSATGTGFYEQYF
J gene: TRBJ2-3; V gene: TRBV4-2; D gene: TRBD2; CDR3 protein: CASSQFSGVTDTQYF
J gene: TRBJ2-3; V gene: TRBV12-5; D gene: TRBD1; CDR3 protein: CASGRGQGTQYF
J gene: TRBJ1-1; V gene: TRBV20-1; D gene: -; CDR3 protein: CSARKTEAFF
J gene: TRBJ2-4; V gene: TRBV12-3/TRBV12-4; D gene: -; CDR3 protein: CASSLDTFPAKNIQYF
J gene: TRBJ2-7; V gene: TRBV20-1; D gene: TRBD1; CDR3 protein: CSATEDRAAYEQYF
J gene: TRBJ1-2; V gene: TRBV10-3; D gene: TRBD1; CDR3 protein: CAITSTGAGYGYTF
J gene: TRBJ2-7; V gene: TRBV6-5; D gene: -; CDR3 protein: CASSYSRDISYEQYF
J gene: TRBJ1-1; V gene: TRBV5-1; D gene: TRBD1; CDR3 protein: CASSLRGQAGGLLNTEAFF
J gene: TRBJ1-1; V gene: TRBV27; D gene: -; CDR3 protein: CASSRGMNTEAFF
J gene: TRBJ2-3; V gene: TRBV7-6; D gene: -; CDR3 protein: CASSLASVPSAPIADTQYF
J gene: TRBJ1-2; V gene: TRBV20-1; D gene: -; CDR3 protein: CSALLGGDYGYTF
J gene: TRBJ1-4; V gene: TRBV5-6; D gene: -; CDR3 protein: CASSLSGRGEKLFF
J gene: TRBJ2-4; V gene: TRBV29-1; D gene: -; CDR3 protein: CSANEQFIQYF
J gene: TRBJ2-1; V gene: TRBV11-1; D gene: TRBD2; CDR3 protein: CASSLLIGRNEQFF
J gene: TRBJ2-6; V gene: TRBV28; D gene: -; CDR3 protein: CASSPLSGANVLTF
J gene: TRBJ2-3; V gene: TRBV7-2; D gene: -; CDR3 protein: CASSLALRGTDTQYF
J gene: TRBJ2-7; V gene: TRBV19; D gene: -; CDR3 protein: CASSRILLDPAYEQYF
J gene: TRBJ1-1; V gene: TRBV6-2/TRBV6-3; D gene: TRBD1; CDR3 protein: CASNKGQGSYREAFF
J gene: TRBJ1-1; V gene: TRBV20-1; D gene: -; CDR3 protein: CSARDQQNTEAFF
J gene: TRBJ2-7; V gene: TRBV4-1; D gene: TRBD1; CDR3 protein: CASSQRAGTGGETRYEQYF
J gene: TRBJ1-1; V gene: TRBV20-1; D gene: -; CDR3 protein: CSAALLVNTEAFF
J gene: TRBJ2-3; V gene: TRBV14; D gene: TRBD2; CDR3 protein: CASSQDLGREDTQYF
J gene: TRBJ2-3; V gene: TRBV7-9; D gene: -; CDR3 protein: CASSLGRVSTDTQYF
J gene: TRBJ1-1; V gene: TRBV5-1; D gene: -; CDR3 protein: CASSLAEGESEEAFF
J gene: TRBJ1-5; V gene: TRBV6-2/TRBV6-3; D gene: TRBD1; CDR3 protein: CASSRILTGEVGNQPQHF
J gene: TRBJ2-1; V gene: TRBV6-6; D gene: -; CDR3 protein: CASSPWFGSGAKGNEQFF
J gene: TRBJ2-1; V gene: TRBV11-3; D gene: -; CDR3 protein: CASSISTRPANEQFF
J gene: TRBJ2-7; V gene: TRBV20-1; D gene: TRBD2; CDR3 protein: CSAAPLGGGEQYF
J gene: TRBJ2-1; V gene: TRBV20-1; D gene: -; CDR3 protein: CSARAQASSYNEQFF
J gene: TRBJ1-6; V gene: TRBV6-2/TRBV6-3; D gene: TRBD1; CDR3 protein: CASRPATGTASPLHF
J gene: TRBJ2-1; V gene: TRBV20-1; D gene: TRBD2; CDR3 protein: CSTILAGGPNEQFF